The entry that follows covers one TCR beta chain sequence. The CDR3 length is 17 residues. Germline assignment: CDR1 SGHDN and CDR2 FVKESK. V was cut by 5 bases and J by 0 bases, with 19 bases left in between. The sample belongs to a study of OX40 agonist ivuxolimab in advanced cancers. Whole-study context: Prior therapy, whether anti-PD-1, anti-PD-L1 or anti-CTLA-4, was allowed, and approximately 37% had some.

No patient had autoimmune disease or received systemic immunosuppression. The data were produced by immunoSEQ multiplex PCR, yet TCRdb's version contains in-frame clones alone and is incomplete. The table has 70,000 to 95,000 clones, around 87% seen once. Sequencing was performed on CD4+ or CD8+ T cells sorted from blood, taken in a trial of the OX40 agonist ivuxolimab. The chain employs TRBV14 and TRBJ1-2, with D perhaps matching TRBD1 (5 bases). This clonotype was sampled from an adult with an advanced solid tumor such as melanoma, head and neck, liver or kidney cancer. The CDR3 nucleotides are TGTGCCAGCAGCGGGGGTCTTGGCGGGGGAACTAACTATGGCTACACCTTC. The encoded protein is CASSGGLGGGTNYGYTF.